This record concerns one T cell receptor beta chain sequence. Data came from immunoSEQ multiplex PCR; TCRdb stores just in-frame clones and leaves some out. The sample yields a few hundred thousand clones, about 88% seen once. The data were obtained in a study of blood T cell repertoires in COVID-19. Germline-derived CDR1 and CDR2 are MNHEY and SVGAGI. Trimming cost V 7 bases and J 3 bases; bases outside gene matches: 10. This CDR3 contains 15 residues. The age range of participants was about 18 to 95 years, with residence in under 25 US areas. Cohorts were determined from participant-reported clinical history. Either two negative PCRs, clearance, or symptom resolution qualified Cohort 3 donors as recovered.

The clonotype originates from a young woman who had recovered from COVID-19. The chain links TRBV6-5 to TRBJ1-1; TRBD1 matches at 8 bases. The source material was PBMCs or T cells enriched from blood (not recorded which). The CDR3 coding sequence is TGTGCCAGCACCTGGAGCGGACAGGGATACACTGAAGCTTTCTTT. It specifies CASTWSGQGYTEAFF.